This T cell receptor (beta chain) comes out of a study of T cell repertoires in cytomegalovirus infection. Regarding the study as a whole: Cumulative frequency (of public TCR beta family members) identified carriers of CMV plus the relevant HLA.

The germline V gene has CDR1 SGHTA and CDR2 FQGNSA. J was trimmed by 6 bases and V by 5 bases; bases with no gene match: 3. CDR3 length: 13 residues. From the reads, TCRdb called clonotypes with MiXCR, one entry per CDR3 protein. Here the sample spans approximately 730,000 distinct CDR3 sequences, roughly 33% being singletons. This clonotype came up many times. Its antigen is unknown. The clonotype comes from a human donor in good health (CMV status not recorded). Some clones in this sample may be carry-over from other donors' samples. The specimen was cultured PBMCs, collected from culture after CMV antigen stimulation. This chain links TRBV7-2 with TRBJ2-3, with 9 bases aligning to TRBD2. CDR3 sequence: CASSLGLADTQYF. CDR3 coding DNA: TGTGCCAGCAGCCTCGGACTAGCGGATACGCAGTATTTT.